This T cell receptor (beta chain) was retrieved from a study of T-cell reconstitution after alpha-beta-depleted transplantation in children. Germline-derived CDR1 and CDR2 are SGHKS and YYEKEE (reference sequence). V dropped 4 bases and J dropped 1 base, with 20 bases sitting between them. The CDR3 is 17 amino acids. Library preparation (for TCRbeta) was performed with unique molecular identifiers. TCRdb re-called the PCR reads through MiXCR, storing one row per CDR3 protein. Of 380,000 or so distinct CDR3 sequences listed, about 14% are singletons. The receptor's source is a human donor who donated a stem cell graft to a child with Fanconi anemia. This chain links TRBV5-5 with TRBJ2-5; a possible D gene is TRBD1 (6 bases). This sample comprised PBMCs, obtained from the stem cell graft. CDR3 bases: TGTGCCAGCAGCCCCCTGGAAGGGGGAAGGGGCCAAGAGACCCAGTACTTC. Its translation is CASSPLEGGRGQETQYF.